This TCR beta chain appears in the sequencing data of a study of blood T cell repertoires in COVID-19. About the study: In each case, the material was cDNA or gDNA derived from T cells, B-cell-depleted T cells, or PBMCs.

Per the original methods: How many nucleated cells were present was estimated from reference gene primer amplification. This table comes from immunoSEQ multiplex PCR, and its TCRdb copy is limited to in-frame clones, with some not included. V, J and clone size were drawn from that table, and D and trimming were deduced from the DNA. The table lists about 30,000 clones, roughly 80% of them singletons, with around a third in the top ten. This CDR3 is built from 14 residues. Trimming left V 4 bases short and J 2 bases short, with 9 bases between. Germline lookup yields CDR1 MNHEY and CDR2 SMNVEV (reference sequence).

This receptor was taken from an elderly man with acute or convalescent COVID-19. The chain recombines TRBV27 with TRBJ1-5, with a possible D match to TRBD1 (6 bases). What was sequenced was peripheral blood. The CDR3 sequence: CASSSRQGNQPQHF. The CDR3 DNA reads TGTGCCAGCAGTTCACGACAGGGCAATCAGCCCCAGCATTTT.